This T cell receptor (beta chain) stems from a study of shared clonotypes between healthy human individuals. Whole-study context: Contributing individuals were a couple of females and three males aged 18 to 49.

Study results and limitations: Naive CD4 clonotypes overlapped across a handful of donors at about 5.3%. It was only blood that was sampled, and tissue repertoires likely differ.

Using immunoSEQ multiplex PCR, the repertoire was profiled, and TCRdb retains in-frame clones only, with some absent. The sample yields about 820,000 clones, 92% seen once. Regarding this clone: Its antigen is as yet unknown.

With 4 bases clipped from V and 8 bases from J, the junction kept 5 bases outside the gene matches. The CDR3 runs to 13 residues. Germline-derived CDR1 and CDR2 are MNHEY and SVGAGI. Terminally differentiated effector memory CD45RA+ cells were excluded by CCR7 positive selection of CD45RO-negative cells. The V gene is TRBV6-5, the J gene TRBJ2-1; the match to TRBD1 covers 7 bases. The TCR sequence derives from a man aged 25-45 years in good health. The specimen sequenced was naive CD8+ T cells sorted from blood. CDR3 DNA sequence: TGTGCCAGCAGTTCCAGACAGGGCCATGAGCAGTTCTTC. It is translated as CASSSRQGHEQFF.